These 26 T cell receptor beta chains share one sample of origin, sequenced in a study of T cell clonality in common variable immunodeficiency. Method: immunoSEQ multiplex PCR; TCRdb's copy keeps in-frame clones and lacks some. Recorded here are roughly 7,400 clones, none singletons. Their target antigens are unknown. Regarding the study as a whole: In common variable immunodeficiency, TCR beta chains reportedly carried fewer deletions and N-nucleotide insertions.

The sequencing input was peripheral blood mononuclear cells. These receptors came from a human donor with common variable immunodeficiency.

About this clone: The read stops 3 residues short of the end of the CDR3; the missing end is completed from the germline J gene. This sequence joins TRBV6-1 and TRBJ2-2; D not certain. This CDR3 has 14 amino acids. Germline lookup yields CDR1 MNHNS and CDR2 SASEGT. V lost 2 bases and J lost 5, with 9 bases in between. The CDR3 spells CASSETYETGELFF. The sequenced part of the CDR3 DNA is TGTGCCAGCAGTGAAACCTATGAGACCGGGGAG.

This clone has only a few counts. The CDR3 end is not reached by the read, which stops 3 residues before it; the germline J gene fills it in. The chain carries TRBV11-1 and TRBJ2-7; D remains unclear. CDR1 is SGHAT and CDR2 is FQDESV in the germline V gene (reference sequence). The CDR3 length is 12 residues. Trimming pared 6 bases from V and 3 bases from J, leaving 9 bases between. The CDR3 DNA, read in part, is TGTGCCAGCAGTCACGACATCTACGAG. It yields the protein CASSHDIYE. The CDR3 in its entirety is CASSHDIYEQYF. The variable domain in full, completed from reference TRBV11-1 and TRBJ2-7, reads EAEVAQSPRYKITEKSQAVAFWCDPISGHATLYWYRQILGQGPELLVQFQDESVVDDSQLPKDRFSAERLKGVDSTLKIQPAELGDSAMYLCASSHDIYEQYFGPGTRLTVT.

This clone was counted many times. The read gets to within 3 residues of the CDR3 end, and the germline J gene fills in the rest. This sequence joins TRBV18 and TRBJ2-7, with D tentatively TRBD1 (6 bases). Looked up from germline, CDR1 is KGHSH and CDR2 is LQKENI. Trimming cost V 1 base and J 6 bases, with 16 bases left between them. The CDR3 spans 15 residues. The CDR3 loop reads CASSPRQGMEREQYF. CDR3 bases read: TGTGCCAGCTCACCACGGCAGGGGATGGAGCGCGAG.

This clone was recorded many times. The sequenced fragment ends 3 residues before the CDR3 boundary, so the rest is inferred from the germline J gene. The chain uses TRBV19 and TRBJ2-7, with D possibly TRBD1 on 5 matching bases. The CDR3 is 15 residues long. Germline V gives CDR1 LNHDA, CDR2 SQIVND (reference sequence). The V and J ends lost 7 bases and 2 bases respectively, with 18 bases between them. The CDR3 loop is CASTQGMARTYEQYF. The CDR3 bases that were read are TGTGCCAGTACCCAGGGTATGGCGCGAACCTACGAG.

There are a few counts of this clone. From the germline J gene comes the end of the CDR3, since the read stops 3 residues before it. This chain connects TRBV5-6 to TRBJ1-2, with TRBD1 as a possible D gene (6 bases). This CDR3 contains 14 residues. Trimming cost V 4 bases and J 0 bases, with 10 bases left between them. Germline V CDR1 and CDR2: SGHDT, YYEEEE. The DNA read from the CDR3 is TGTGCCAGCAGCCTGGGACACGCTAACTATGGC. This translates into CASSLGHANYG. From start to end, the CDR3 is CASSLGHANYGYTF.

The covered CDR3 bases are TGTGCCAGTAGTATAGGGACAGGGATTGCATATGGC. It yields the protein CASSIGTGIAYG. The CDR3 in its entirety is CASSIGTGIAYGYTF. This rearrangement joins TRBV19 to TRBJ1-2, with 8 nucleotides matching TRBD1. The read falls 3 residues short of the CDR3 end, and the missing part is taken from the germline J gene. CDR3 length: 15 amino acids. Germline-derived CDR1 and CDR2 are LNHDA and SQIVND (reference sequence). The V segment lost 1 base and the J segment 5 bases; nucleotides outside the gene matches: 6. The whole variable domain, remainder taken from reference TRBV19 and TRBJ1-2, is DGGITQSPKYLFRKEGQNVTLSCEQNLNHDAMYWYRQDPGQGLRLIYYSQIVNDFQKGDIAEGYSVSREKKESFPLTVTSAQKNPTAFYLCASSIGTGIAYGYTFGSGTRLTVV.

With respect to this clone: The sequenced fragment ends 3 residues before the CDR3 boundary, so the rest is inferred from the germline J gene. J is TRBJ1-1 and V is TRBV5-1, with D unclear. This CDR3 has 14 residues. Germline CDR1 SGHRS, CDR2 YFSETQ. Trimming cost V 2 bases and J 4 bases, with 12 bases left between them. CDR3 DNA, as far as it was read: TGCGCCAGCAGCTTAATTCTGGCGGCCACTGAA. This sequence encodes CASSLILAATE. The full CDR3 is CASSLILAATEAFF.

Of note for this clone: The read terminates 3 residues ahead of where the CDR3 ends, so the germline J gene completes it. The V and J genes are TRBV7-8 and TRBJ2-1; 9 bases are a match to TRBD2. After removal of 5 bases from V and 8 bases from J, the junction contained 16 bases not matched to a gene. Looked up from germline, CDR1 is SGHVS and CDR2 is FQNEAQ. There are 17 residues in the CDR3. Here the CDR3 reads CASSLDGREGLMYEQFF. CDR3 bases read: TGTGCCAGCAGCCTCGATGGGCGGGAGGGCCTGATGTATGAG.

This clone was seen ten or more times. Read data end 3 residues before the CDR3 end; the end is taken from the germline J gene. The gene calls are TRBV11-2 and TRBJ1-2; TRBD1 might be the D (5 bases). The CDR3 length is 14 residues. Germline V gene data show CDR1 as SGHAT and CDR2 as FQNNGV. V was clipped by 5 bases and J by 4 bases, with 14 bases between them. The sequenced CDR3 bases are TGTGCCAGCAGCCGACCGGGGGGAATCTATGGC. This sequence encodes CASSRPGGIYG. In full, the CDR3 reads CASSRPGGIYGYTF.

This clone is judged medium-sized (0.01 to 0.1%). The read finishes 3 residues shy of the CDR3 end, and the germline J gene is used to complete it. The rearrangement joins TRBV4-2 to TRBJ1-1; perhaps TRBD1 as D (5 bases). The germline V and J ends were trimmed by 4 bases and 2 bases, with 14 bases remaining between them. The CDR3 totals 15 residues. From germline, CDR1 is LGHNA and CDR2 YNFKEQ. The CDR3 DNA, read in part, is TGTGCCAGCAGCCCTTTAGGGGAAACAAACACTGAA. This sequence encodes CASSPLGETNTE. The complete CDR3 sequence is CASSPLGETNTEAFF.

This clone has ten or more counts. The read terminates 3 residues ahead of where the CDR3 ends, so the germline J gene completes it. This chain uses TRBV5-6 with TRBJ2-7, with D possibly being TRBD1 (5 bases). In germline, CDR1 is SGHDT, CDR2 YYEEEE. This CDR3 region has 14 residues. V was clipped by 1 base and J by 3 bases, with 11 bases between them. CDR3 sequence: CASSLLDSDYEQYF. The CDR3 bases that were read are TGTGCCAGCAGCTTGTTAGACAGCGACTACGAG.

Comments on this clone: The CDR3 end falls 3 residues outside the read, so it is completed with the germline J gene. Other nucleotide sequences in the sample specify the same CDR3. The J gene is TRBJ1-5, the V gene TRBV18; D may be TRBD1 (6 bases). CDR1 is KGHSH and CDR2 is LQKENI in the germline V gene. V was cut by 6 bases and J by 4 bases, with 19 bases left in between. The CDR3 length is 16 residues. The sequenced part of the CDR3 DNA is TGTGCCAGCTCCTTGGCCGGGGGGCGCGTTAATCAGCCC. Protein: CASSLAGGRVNQP. The entire CDR3 reads CASSLAGGRVNQPQHF.

Concerning this clone itself: The read ends 3 residues before the CDR3 terminus; that terminus is restored from the germline J gene. This chain links TRBV6-1 with TRBJ1-2; 7 nucleotides agree with TRBD1. Germline trimming cut 2 bases from V and 7 bases from J; bases unmatched to any gene: 10. The germline CDR1 and CDR2 sequences are MNHNS and SASEGT. The CDR3 runs to 15 residues. The CDR3 DNA, read in part, is TGTGCCAGCAGTGAAATCTCTACAGGGGAACTTGGC. Translation: CASSEISTGELG. The CDR3 in its entirety is CASSEISTGELGYTF.

About this clone: The CDR3 extends 3 residues past the end of the read, so its final part is completed from the germline J gene. The V call is TRBV19, the J call TRBJ2-4; 12 bases are shared with TRBD2. The CDR3 covers 17 residues. The germline V gene has CDR1 LNHDA and CDR2 SQIVND (reference sequence). Trimming at V came to 5 bases and at J to 3 bases, leaving 8 bases not matched to a gene. The sequenced CDR3 bases are TGTGCCAGTAGTTCGACTAGCGGGAGTTTGGACAAAAACATT. Translating it yields CASSSTSGSLDKNI. In full, the CDR3 is CASSSTSGSLDKNIQYF.

About this clone itself: The sequenced fragment ends 3 residues before the CDR3 boundary, so the rest is inferred from the germline J gene. The rearrangement uses TRBV2 and TRBJ2-1; the D gene is possibly TRBD1 (6 bases). Germline CDR1 SNHLY, CDR2 FYNNEI. The CDR3 consists of 15 residues. Trimming removed 5 bases at V and 0 bases at J, with 11 bases between. CDR3 in amino acids: CASSYRVSSYNEQFF. CDR3 DNA, as far as it was read: TGTGCCAGCAGTTACAGGGTCAGCTCCTACAATGAG.

This clone was counted between two and nine times. Read coverage stops 3 residues before the CDR3 terminus; the germline J gene supplies the remainder. The genes are TRBV19 and TRBJ2-1; D not certain. The CDR3 length is 13 residues. From germline, CDR1 is LNHDA and CDR2 SQIVND (reference sequence). V shed 3 bases and J shed 6 bases, with 9 bases lying between them. The CDR3 protein is CASSMSGPNEQFF. The part of the CDR3 DNA that was read is TGTGCCAGTAGTATGTCGGGTCCCAATGAG.

As to this clone: The read gets to within 3 residues of the CDR3 end, and the germline J gene fills in the rest. The chain is built from TRBV7-9 and TRBJ1-6, with a tentative D call TRBD1 (5 bases). The CDR3 is 14 residues long. V was shortened by 0 bases and J by 10 bases, with 10 bases between the two germline ends. Germline loops: CDR1 SEHNR, CDR2 FQNEAQ (reference sequence). Partial CDR3 DNA: TGTGCCAGCAGCTTAGCGGGACTGATGTCACCC. Translated, it gives CASSLAGLMSP. In full, the CDR3 reads CASSLAGLMSPLHF.

By frequency in the sample, this clone is medium-sized. Coverage ceases 3 residues before the CDR3 finishes, and the germline J gene fills in the end. This chain links TRBV5-5 with TRBJ1-4, with D tentatively TRBD1 (5 bases). The CDR3 runs 12 residues. CDR1 and CDR2 from the germline V gene are SGHKS and YYEKEE (reference sequence). V was shortened by 4 bases and J by 6 bases, with 7 bases between the two germline ends. CDR3 in amino acids: CASSRTHEKLFF. The part of the CDR3 DNA that was read is TGTGCCAGCAGCCGGACACATGAAAAA.

This clone was recorded a few times. The missing CDR3 end, 3 residues past where the read stops, is filled in from the germline J gene. The V call is TRBV19, the J call TRBJ2-7; 7 bases are a match to TRBD1. V gave up 6 bases and J gave up 6 bases; unmatched junction bases: 8. This CDR3 has 13 residues. CDR1 and CDR2 from the germline V gene are LNHDA and SQIVND (reference sequence). The CDR3 is CASSQDRRREQYF. The part of the CDR3 DNA that was read is TGTGCCAGTAGCCAGGACAGGAGACGCGAG. Full variable domain (rest looked up from reference TRBV19 and TRBJ2-7): DGGITQSPKYLFRKEGQNVTLSCEQNLNHDAMYWYRQDPGQGLRLIYYSQIVNDFQKGDIAEGYSVSREKKESFPLTVTSAQKNPTAFYLCASSQDRRREQYFGPGTRLTVT.

Only a few counts were recorded for this clone. The CDR3 extends 3 residues past the end of the read, so its final part is completed from the germline J gene. V is TRBV11-2 and J is TRBJ2-7; TRBD2 aligns across 8 bases. The V gene end was trimmed by 8 bases and the J gene end by 3 bases; junction bases not matched to a gene: 9. The germline V gene has CDR1 SGHAT and CDR2 FQNNGV. The CDR3 has 14 residues. The CDR3 sequence: CASSRLAGIYEQYF. The covered CDR3 bases are TGTGCCAGCTCCCGGTTAGCGGGAATCTACGAG.

This clone was seen ten or more times. The read stops 3 residues short of the end of the CDR3; the missing end is completed from the germline J gene. The chain uses TRBV7-8 and TRBJ1-1, with TRBD1 as a possible D gene (5 bases). Germline loops: CDR1 SGHVS, CDR2 FQNEAQ. This CDR3 spans 14 amino acids. Trimming left V 6 bases short and J 4 bases short, with 15 bases between. Partial CDR3 DNA: TGTGCCAGCAGACCCGCCCGGGGGGGCACTGAA. Residues: CASRPARGGTE. From start to end, the CDR3 is CASRPARGGTEAFF.

By share, this clone counts as medium-sized. The read comes to an end 3 residues before the CDR3 does, leaving the germline J gene to fill in the end. V is TRBV18 and J is TRBJ1-1; TRBD1 matches 10 bases. The CDR3 runs 13 residues. Germline values: CDR1 KGHSH, CDR2 LQKENI. The CDR3 DNA, read in part, is TGTGCCAGCTCACCTCCGGACAGGGGGGTA. This translates into CASSPPDRGV. The whole CDR3 sequence is CASSPPDRGVAFF.

This clone turned up a few times. The CDR3 is CASWPSGRIFYEQYF. The DNA read from the CDR3 is TGTGCCAGCTGGCCTAGCGGGAGGATCTTCTACGAG. The chain is built from TRBV6-2 or TRBV6-3 and TRBJ2-7; TRBD2 aligns across 11 bases. The CDR3 is cut off 3 residues early in the read; its end comes from the germline J gene. Germline V gives CDR1 MNHEY, CDR2 SVGEGT. The CDR3 runs 15 residues. The J segment lost 3 bases and the V segment lost 8 bases, leaving 9 bases of the junction unmatched.

This clone was seen many times. Read sequence stops 3 residues before the CDR3 end, and the germline J gene provides the missing end. The chain has TRBV11-2 and TRBJ2-5; 8 bases match TRBD2. The CDR3 is 15 amino acids. J lost 5 bases, V lost 5 bases, and 10 bases had no gene match. The germline V gene has CDR1 SGHAT and CDR2 FQNNGV. The DNA read from the CDR3 is TGTGCCAGCAGCCAATACCTAGCGGGCTTGGAGACC. This translates into CASSQYLAGLET. The CDR3 in its entirety is CASSQYLAGLETQYF.

The table lists this clone with many counts. The DNA ends 3 residues before the CDR3 does, and the rest of the CDR3 is filled in from the germline J gene. The chain employs TRBV6-1 and TRBJ2-1; 9 bases are shared with TRBD1. The J segment lost 9 bases and the V segment lost 4 bases, leaving 7 bases of the junction unmatched. The V gene's germline CDR1 is MNHNS and CDR2 SASEGT. This CDR3 region has 14 residues. The CDR3 protein is CASSANRGPVEQFF. The sequenced CDR3 bases are TGTGCCAGCAGTGCTAACAGGGGGCCCGTTGAG.

CDR3 protein: CASIGQGLYYEKLFF. Incomplete CDR3 DNA: TGTGCCAGCATAGGACAGGGGTTGTATTATGAAAAA. V is TRBV19 and J is TRBJ1-4; TRBD1 matches 9 bases. The read stops 3 residues short of the end of the CDR3; the missing end is completed from the germline J gene. There are 15 residues in the CDR3. The germline V gene encodes CDR1 LNHDA and CDR2 SQIVND (reference sequence). J lost 6 bases, V lost 9 bases, and 11 bases had no gene match.